The 27 T cell receptor beta chains below all came from one sample that was sequenced in a study of T cell changes during pregnancy in multiple sclerosis. Libraries were prepared by immunoSEQ multiplex PCR; TCRdb keeps only in-frame clonotypes and omits some of them. The table includes approximately 99,000 clones, approximately 93% detected once. The sample here was peripheral blood, taken after pregnancy. Receptors were obtained from a female donor with multiple sclerosis, enrolled in a pregnancy study.

The V call is TRBV4-2, the J call TRBJ1-2, with 9 bases fitting TRBD1. V lost 0 bases and J lost 4; bases outside the gene matches: 6. CDR1 is LGHNA and CDR2 is YNFKEQ in the germline V gene. The CDR3 consists of 16 residues. The CDR3 sequence is CASSQDAGTGPYGYTF. In nucleotides, the CDR3 is TGTGCCAGCAGCCAAGACGCTGGGACAGGGCCCTATGGCTACACCTTC.

CDR3 coding DNA: TGTGCCATCAGTGAAGTAGGGGTGGGCAATCAGCCCCAGCATTTT. Translated, it gives CAISEVGVGNQPQHF. The V gene is TRBV10-3, the J gene TRBJ1-5; perhaps TRBD1 as D (5 bases). Germline-derived CDR1 and CDR2 are ENHRY and SYGVKD. Trimming shortened V by 3 bases and J by 2 bases, and 11 bases separated the two germline ends. CDR3 length equals 15 residues.

V and J are TRBV10-3 and TRBJ1-5, with TRBD1 identical over 8 bases. The CDR3 extends over 15 amino acids. The V and J ends lost 9 bases and 3 bases, in that order; junction bases with no gene match: 10. Germline V lookup: CDR1 ENHRY, CDR2 SYGVKD. The CDR3 sequence is CAISGQGSNNQPQHF. CDR3 nucleotide sequence: TGTGCCATTTCTGGACAGGGATCGAACAATCAGCCCCAGCATTTT.

The rearrangement joins TRBV11-2 to TRBJ2-7; 10 nucleotides agree with TRBD2. The CDR3 contains 14 residues. With V trimmed by 2 bases and J by 5 bases, 3 bases remained unmatched. From germline, CDR1 is SGHAT and CDR2 FQNNGV. In DNA, the CDR3 is TGTGCCAGCAGCTTACTAGCGGGAGACGACGAGCAGTACTTC. It is translated as CASSLLAGDDEQYF.

This chain links TRBV13 with TRBJ2-1; 13 bases map to TRBD2. With 4 bases clipped from V and 4 bases from J, the junction kept 10 bases outside the gene matches. The CDR3 sequence is 18 residues long. Germline V gene data show CDR1 as PRHDT and CDR2 as FYEKMQ (reference sequence). The CDR3, as DNA: TGTGCCAGCAGCTACAGGACTAGCGGGAGACCAGGGTACAATGAGCAGTTCTTC. This sequence encodes CASSYRTSGRPGYNEQFF.

The J gene is TRBJ2-1, the V gene TRBV19; no definite D call. Per the germline V gene, CDR1 is LNHDA and CDR2 is SQIVND (reference sequence). V was shortened by 2 bases and J by 6 bases, with 11 bases between the two germline ends. The CDR3 loop spans 14 amino acids. This CDR3 reads CASSIRRGPNEQFF. Here the CDR3 DNA reads TGTGCCAGTAGTATAAGAAGAGGTCCCAATGAGCAGTTCTTC.

The V gene is TRBV15, the J gene TRBJ1-3; 10 nucleotides agree with TRBD1. The germline gives CDR1 LNHNV, CDR2 YYDKDF (reference sequence). Trimming removed 8 bases from V and 0 bases from J; junction bases left unmatched: 4. CDR3 length equals 15 residues. CDR3: CATGTGAYSGNTIYF. Written as DNA, the CDR3 is TGTGCCACCGGGACAGGGGCTTACTCTGGAAACACCATATATTTT.

This chain connects TRBV5-6 to TRBJ1-5; D may be TRBD1 (6 bases). Germline lookup yields CDR1 SGHDT and CDR2 YYEEEE. This CDR3 contains 14 residues. The V and J ends lost 4 bases and 0 bases respectively, with 8 bases between them. This CDR3 reads CASSPTGSNQPQHF. The CDR3 DNA follows: TGTGCCAGCAGCCCGACAGGTAGCAATCAGCCCCAGCATTTT.

The chain is built from TRBV27 and TRBJ2-3, with a tentative D call TRBD2 (5 bases). V was clipped by 3 bases and J by 3 bases, with 13 bases between them. The CDR3 sequence is 15 residues long. Germline CDR1 reads MNHEY; CDR2 reads SMNVEV (reference sequence). The CDR3 region has the DNA TGTGCCAGCAGTTTTACTTCTACTAGAACAGATACGCAGTATTTT. It codes for CASSFTSTRTDTQYF.

This clone occurred once. The chain couples TRBV5-1 to TRBJ2-1; TRBD2 is a possible D gene (5 bases). The CDR3 covers 14 residues. Germline V gene lookup returns CDR1 SGHRS and CDR2 YFSETQ. The germline V and J ends were trimmed by 4 bases and 5 bases, with 13 bases remaining between them. This CDR3 is CASSPGLINNEQFF. Written as DNA, the CDR3 is TGCGCCAGCAGCCCAGGACTGATTAACAATGAGCAGTTCTTC.

This clone was seen only once. This chain connects TRBV10-3 to TRBJ2-3; D gene ambiguous. V was clipped by 10 bases and J by 5 bases, with 10 bases between them. This CDR3 is built from 11 residues. Germline assignment: CDR1 ENHRY and CDR2 SYGVKD. Here the CDR3 DNA reads TGTGCCACCCTATTCCGAGATACGCAGTATTTT. It codes for CATLFRDTQYF.

The gene calls are TRBV5-6 and TRBJ2-1, with 12 bases fitting TRBD2. Germline CDR1 SGHDT, CDR2 YYEEEE. The CDR3 is made up of 15 amino acids. V shed 5 bases and J 8 bases; nucleotides not matched to a gene: 8. The CDR3 bases are TGTGCCAGCAGTTCATCTAGCGGGAGGGCCCATGAGCAGTTCTTC. This sequence encodes CASSSSSGRAHEQFF.

CDR3: CASSPGTDYEQYF. The CDR3 DNA is TGTGCCAGTAGTCCGGGGACAGATTACGAGCAGTACTTC. The V call is TRBV19, the J call TRBJ2-7; TRBD1 agrees at 7 bases. This CDR3 is built from 13 residues. CDR1 LNHDA and CDR2 SQIVND come from the germline V gene (reference sequence). J gave up 4 bases and V 5 bases, and 5 bases lay outside the gene matches.

DNA of the CDR3: TGTGCCAGCAGTCCCCCCGGCCAGGGTGGCTACAATGAGCAGTTCTTC. Translated, it gives CASSPPGQGGYNEQFF. J is TRBJ2-1 and V is TRBV28, with D maybe TRBD1 (5 bases). Trimming removed 5 bases at V and 3 bases at J, with 17 bases between. This CDR3 has 16 residues. Germline V gene data show CDR1 as MDHEN and CDR2 as SYDVKM.

The genes are TRBV11-2 and TRBJ1-1; 7 nucleotides align to TRBD1. Germline CDR1 reads SGHAT; CDR2 reads FQNNGV. Trimming cost V 1 base and J 5 bases; bases outside gene matches: 7. CDR3 size: 15 residues. The CDR3 spells CASSLVQGRSTEAFF. The CDR3 nucleotides are TGTGCCAGCAGCTTAGTACAGGGGCGGAGTACTGAAGCTTTCTTT.

The V and J genes are TRBV7-9 and TRBJ1-1; tentative D call: TRBD1 (6 bases). Germline assignment: CDR1 SEHNR and CDR2 FQNEAQ (reference sequence). V was cut by 1 base and J by 6 bases, with 9 bases left in between. The CDR3 contains 13 residues. CDR3 DNA sequence: TGTGCCAGCAGCTTAGGGACAGCTCCTGAAGCTTTCTTT. It yields the protein CASSLGTAPEAFF.

The chain carries TRBV10-3 and TRBJ2-3; D is possibly TRBD1 (6 bases). The V gene's germline CDR1 is ENHRY and CDR2 SYGVKD. V was pared by 5 bases and J by 3 bases, with 18 bases between. This CDR3 region has 16 residues. The DNA of the CDR3 is TGTGCCATCAGTACCCAGACGGGACATGAGACAGATACGCAGTATTTT. This gives the protein CAISTQTGHETDTQYF.

V and J are TRBV27 and TRBJ2-1; a weak D match, TRBD1 (5 bases). V was trimmed by 1 base and J by 8 bases, leaving 15 bases between them. The CDR3 spans 15 residues. Germline CDR1 is MNHEY and CDR2 is SMNVEV (reference sequence). This CDR3 reads CASSLYRRLNYEQFF. In nucleotides, the CDR3 is TGTGCCAGCAGTTTATACAGGAGATTGAACTATGAGCAGTTCTTC.

In regard to this clone: Other DNA sequences from this sample encode an identical CDR3 as well. The chain is built from TRBV15 and TRBJ1-2, with a tentative D call TRBD1 (6 bases). V dropped 1 base and J dropped 3 bases, with 6 bases sitting between them. CDR1 is LNHNV, CDR2 YYDKDF, per germline (reference sequence). The length of the CDR3 is 13 residues. CDR3 in DNA: TGTGCCACCAGCAGAGCAGGGGACTATGGCTACACCTTC. It specifies CATSRAGDYGYTF.

The chain combines TRBV28 with TRBJ1-2; D not certain. The CDR3 has 11 residues. V was clipped by 4 bases and J by 5 bases, with 5 bases between them. The V gene's germline CDR1 is MDHEN and CDR2 SYDVKM. The CDR3 DNA follows: TGTGCCAGCAGTTCGGTGTATGGCTACACCTTC. The encoded protein is CASSSVYGYTF.

The V call is TRBV10-3, the J call TRBJ2-3, with D hard to call. Germline CDR1 is ENHRY and CDR2 is SYGVKD. CDR3 length: 16 amino acids. V lost 4 bases and J lost 4, with 18 bases in between. In nucleotides, the CDR3 is TGTGCCATCAGTGGTGTGGAGACCGATCTGGCAGATACGCAGTATTTT. Protein sequence: CAISGVETDLADTQYF.

This chain links TRBV6-1 with TRBJ2-3; TRBD1 might be the D (5 bases). The length of the CDR3 is 15 residues. V lost 2 bases and J lost 2, with 11 bases in between. Germline V gene sequence: CDR1 MNHNS, CDR2 SASEGT. In nucleotides, the CDR3 is TGTGCCAGCAGTGAATTAGGCAGGGTCACAGATACGCAGTATTTT. Translating gives CASSELGRVTDTQYF.

The chain employs TRBV5-4 and TRBJ2-1; 15 nucleotides match TRBD2. The CDR3 sequence is 19 residues long. The J segment lost 6 bases and the V segment lost 4 bases, leaving 14 bases of the junction unmatched. CDR1 is SGHNT, CDR2 YYREEE, per germline (reference sequence). The CDR3 spells CASSGGGLAGGSPLNEQFF. CDR3 coding DNA: TGTGCCAGCAGCGGGGGGGGACTAGCGGGAGGTTCCCCTCTCAATGAGCAGTTCTTC.

V gene TRBV6-1 combines with J gene TRBJ2-1; 9 bases are shared with TRBD2. The ends lost 2 bases at V and 11 bases at J; junction bases unmatched: 22. Germline-derived CDR1 and CDR2 are MNHNS and SASEGT. The CDR3 length is 19 residues. CDR3 residues: CASSELGGRLADLTMKQFF. In DNA form, the CDR3 reads TGTGCCAGCAGTGAACTCGGCGGCAGACTAGCGGACCTTACAATGAAGCAGTTCTTC.

The chain has TRBV7-9 and TRBJ1-2; 8 bases agree with TRBD1. CDR1 is SEHNR, CDR2 FQNEAQ, per germline (reference sequence). The V and J ends lost 7 bases and 6 bases, in that order; junction bases with no gene match: 19. The length of the CDR3 is 17 residues. CDR3 protein: CASTVPPGQGLNDGYTF. For the CDR3, the DNA is TGTGCCAGCACCGTCCCCCCCGGACAGGGCCTTAATGATGGCTACACCTTC.

J is TRBJ1-1 and V is TRBV27; D is unresolved. The germline V gene encodes CDR1 MNHEY and CDR2 SMNVEV (reference sequence). The CDR3 length is 13 residues. V was shortened by 8 bases and J by 5 bases, with 15 bases between the two germline ends. CDR3 sequence: CASAGSPLTEAFF. The CDR3 DNA sequence: TGTGCCAGCGCCGGGTCCCCGTTAACTGAAGCTTTCTTT.

The gene calls are TRBV2 and TRBJ2-7; TRBD2 might be the D (7 bases). The CDR3 runs to 19 residues. Germline lookup yields CDR1 SNHLY and CDR2 FYNNEI. Trimming took 0 bases from V and 2 from J, leaving 23 bases between them. CDR3 in amino acids: CASSEAFGGGKISTYEQYF. The CDR3 nucleotides are TGTGCCAGCAGTGAAGCCTTTGGGGGGGGCAAAATTTCAACCTACGAGCAGTACTTC.